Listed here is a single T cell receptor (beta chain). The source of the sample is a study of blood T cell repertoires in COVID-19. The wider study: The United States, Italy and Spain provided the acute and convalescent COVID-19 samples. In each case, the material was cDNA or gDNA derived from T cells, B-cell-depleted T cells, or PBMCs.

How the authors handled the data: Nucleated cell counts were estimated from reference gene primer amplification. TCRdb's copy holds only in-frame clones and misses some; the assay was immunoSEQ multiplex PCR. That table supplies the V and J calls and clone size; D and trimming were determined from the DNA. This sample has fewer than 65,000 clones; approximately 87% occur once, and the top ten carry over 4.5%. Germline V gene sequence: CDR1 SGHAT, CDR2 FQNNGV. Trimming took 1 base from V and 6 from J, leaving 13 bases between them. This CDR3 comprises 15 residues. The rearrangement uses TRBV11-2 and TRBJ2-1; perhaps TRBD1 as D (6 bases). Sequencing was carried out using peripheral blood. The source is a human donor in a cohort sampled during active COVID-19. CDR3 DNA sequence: TGTGCCAGCAGCTTAGGGGCAGGGGTGGTCAATGAGCAGTTCTTC. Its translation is CASSLGAGVVNEQFF.